This note documents a single T cell receptor beta chain sequence. The data originate from a study of blood T cell repertoires in COVID-19. The CDR3 has 14 residues. Germline lookup yields CDR1 LNHDA and CDR2 SQIVND (reference sequence). With 5 bases removed from V and 9 bases from J, the gap between germline ends came to 17 bases. Original data processing: Amplifying reference gene primers gave estimates of nucleated cell counts. Produced via immunoSEQ multiplex PCR; TCRdb's table is partial and in-frame only. V, J and clone size reflect that table, while D and trimming were determined from the DNA. The sample shows approximately 100,000 clones, more than 80% of them seen only once.

The sample taken for sequencing was peripheral blood. The receptor was derived from a human donor in a cohort sampled during active COVID-19. V and J are TRBV19 and TRBJ2-1; D unresolved. CDR3 amino acids: CASSAKFTGVEQFF. CDR3 nucleotide sequence: TGTGCCAGTAGTGCTAAGTTTACCGGTGTTGAGCAGTTCTTC.